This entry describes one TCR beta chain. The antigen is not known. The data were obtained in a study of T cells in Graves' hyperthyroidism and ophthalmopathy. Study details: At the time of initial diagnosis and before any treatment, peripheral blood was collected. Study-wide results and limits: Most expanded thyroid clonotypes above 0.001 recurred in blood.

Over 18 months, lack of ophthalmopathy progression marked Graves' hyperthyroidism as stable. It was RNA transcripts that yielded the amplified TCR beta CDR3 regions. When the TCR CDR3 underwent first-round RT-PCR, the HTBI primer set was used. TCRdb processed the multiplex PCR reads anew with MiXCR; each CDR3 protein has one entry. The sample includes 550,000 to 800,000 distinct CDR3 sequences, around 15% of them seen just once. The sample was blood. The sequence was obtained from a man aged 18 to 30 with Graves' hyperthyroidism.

CDR3: CASTLLAGAYEQYF. CDR3 bases: TGCGCCAGCACTCTACTAGCGGGAGCCTACGAGCAGTACTTC. This chain connects TRBV5-1 to TRBJ2-7; 11 bases are a match to TRBD2. CDR1 SGHRS and CDR2 YFSETQ come from the germline V gene. CDR3 length: 14 residues. Germline trimming cut 6 bases from V and 2 bases from J; bases unmatched to any gene: 4.